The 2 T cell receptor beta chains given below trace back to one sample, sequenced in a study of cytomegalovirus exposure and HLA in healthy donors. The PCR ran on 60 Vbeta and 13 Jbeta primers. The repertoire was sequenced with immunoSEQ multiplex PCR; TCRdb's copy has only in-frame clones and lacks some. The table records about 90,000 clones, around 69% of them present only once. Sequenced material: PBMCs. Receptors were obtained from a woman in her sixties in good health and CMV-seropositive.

CDR3 nucleotides: TGTGCCAGCAGTATGGATGGGGCCCGGACGCAGCAGTTCTTC. It yields the protein CASSMDGARTQQFF. V and J are TRBV5-6 and TRBJ2-1; TRBD1 might be the D (5 bases). The CDR3 consists of 14 residues. Trimming removed 5 bases at V and 11 bases at J, with 20 bases between. CDR1 and CDR2 (germline): SGHDT, YYEEEE.

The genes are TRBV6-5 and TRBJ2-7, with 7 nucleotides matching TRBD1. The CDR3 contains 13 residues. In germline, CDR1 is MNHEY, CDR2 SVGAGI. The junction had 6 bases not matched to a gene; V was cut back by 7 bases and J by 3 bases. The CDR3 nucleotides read TGTGCCAGCACTAAGACAGGGTTCTACGAGCAGTACTTC. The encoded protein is CASTKTGFYEQYF.